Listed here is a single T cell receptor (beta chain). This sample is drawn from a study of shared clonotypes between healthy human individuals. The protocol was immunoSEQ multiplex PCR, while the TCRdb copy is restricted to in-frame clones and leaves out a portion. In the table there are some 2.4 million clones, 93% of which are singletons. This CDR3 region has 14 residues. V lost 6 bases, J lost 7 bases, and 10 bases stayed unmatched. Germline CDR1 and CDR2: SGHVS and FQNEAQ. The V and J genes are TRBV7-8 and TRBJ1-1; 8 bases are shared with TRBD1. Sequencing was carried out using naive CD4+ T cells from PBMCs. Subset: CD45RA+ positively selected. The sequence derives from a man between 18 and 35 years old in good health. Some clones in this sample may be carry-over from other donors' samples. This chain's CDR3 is CASRPSRTGREAFF. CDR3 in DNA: TGTGCCAGCAGGCCCTCACGGACAGGGCGTGAAGCTTTCTTT.